This entry features one T cell receptor beta chain sequence. The sample comes from a study of blood T cell repertoires in COVID-19. Germline CDR1 DFQATT, CDR2 SNEGSKA (reference sequence). With V trimmed by 3 bases and J by 9 bases, 6 bases remained unmatched. This CDR3 spans 13 amino acids. Method: immunoSEQ multiplex PCR; TCRdb's copy keeps in-frame clones and lacks some. The top ten hold around 5% of the sample, which has tens of thousands of clones, roughly 87% seen once. Input material: peripheral blood. The chain employs TRBV20-1 and TRBJ2-1; 9 bases are shared with TRBD2. The receptor's source is a man between 60 and 75 years old with active COVID-19. CDR3 coding DNA: TGCAGTGCTAGTGACAGCGGGGGGCGTGAGCAGTTCTTC. Amino acid sequence: CSASDSGGREQFF.